The 9 T cell receptor beta chains in this list originate from one sample, sequenced in a study of tumor and adjacent non-tumor tissue in lung cancer. RNA was extracted from bulk tissue without any cell sorting. The library came from three nested PCR rounds adapted from ARM-PCR protocols. TCRdb reprocessed the multiplex PCR reads with MiXCR, giving one entry per CDR3 protein. Of about 82,000 distinct CDR3 sequences listed, roughly 80% are singletons. The sample taken for sequencing was lung tumor tissue. Receptor source: a woman in her 50s with non-small cell lung cancer.

This clonotype was seen a single time. The junction does not match germline at one end; this may be a read error. The DNA of the CDR3 is TGCGCCAGCAGTGAGTCAGGACTTCACCTCGGTCAGCCCCATCATTTT. As protein: CASSESGLHLGQPHHF. The chain has TRBV10-2 and TRBJ1-5; D unclear. The CDR3 is made up of 16 amino acids. Germline CDR1 reads WSHSY; CDR2 reads SAAADI.

The table lists this clonotype with many counts. This chain uses TRBV10-3 with TRBJ2-1; D is possibly TRBD2 (6 bases). This CDR3 comprises 16 residues. V was cut by 0 bases and J by 3 bases, with 12 bases left in between. Germline V gene data show CDR1 as ENHRY and CDR2 as SYGVKD. This chain's CDR3 is CAISESWDSGYNEQFF. The CDR3 bases are TGTGCCATCAGTGAGTCTTGGGACTCCGGCTACAATGAGCAGTTCTTC.

The chain couples TRBV9 to TRBJ2-3; 10 nucleotides match TRBD1. Trimming took 4 bases from V and 5 from J; bases not matched to a gene: 10. CDR1 is SGDLS, CDR2 YYNGEE, per germline. There are 16 residues in the CDR3. The DNA of the CDR3 is TGTGCCAGCAGCCTGACCGGGACAGGGGTGGAAGATACGCAGTATTTT. Translating gives CASSLTGTGVEDTQYF.

As to this clonotype: Relative to the germline gene, one junction end is altered; a read error may explain this. The genes are TRBV5-6 and TRBJ2-1; D uncertain. Per the germline V gene, CDR1 is SGHDT and CDR2 is YYEEEE. This CDR3 has 12 amino acids. The CDR3, as DNA: TGTGCCAGCAGCTCGGCATACAACGAGCAATTCTTC. It translates to CASSSAYNEQFF.

Note on this clonotype: A junction end diverges from the germline sequence, so it may reflect a read error. This chain joins TRBV11-2 and TRBJ2-7; 9 nucleotides align to TRBD1. Germline CDR1 is SGHAT and CDR2 is FQNNGV. The CDR3 has 15 amino acids. The DNA of the CDR3 is TGTGCCAGCAGCGCCGGGACAGGGCACACCTACGGGCAGTACTTC. Residues: CASSAGTGHTYGQYF. Looking up the rest from reference TRBV11-2 and TRBJ2-7 gives the full variable domain: EAGVAQSPRYKIIEKRQSVAFWCNPISGHATLYWYQQILGQGPKLLIQFQNNGVVDDSQLPKDRFSAERLKGVDSTLKIQPAKLEDSAVYLCASSAGTGHTYGQYFGPGTRLTVT.

Comment on this clonotype: Relative to the germline gene, one junction end is altered; a read error may explain this. The chain employs TRBV12-3 or TRBV12-4 and TRBJ1-2; D gene ambiguous. The CDR3 loop spans 12 amino acids. CDR3 amino acids: CASSNLGCGCTF. In DNA, the CDR3 is TGTGCCAGCAGTAATCTGGGCTGCGGCTGCACCTTC.

This clonotype was observed many times. V usage is TRBV28 and J usage is TRBJ2-7, with D possibly being TRBD1 or TRBD2 (5 bases each). The CDR3 runs to 14 residues. V was clipped by 5 bases and J by 2 bases, with 13 bases between them. Per germline, CDR1 MDHEN and CDR2 SYDVKM. The CDR3: CASSNRRLPYEQYF. CDR3 sequence (DNA): TGTGCCAGCAGTAACAGGAGGTTGCCCTACGAGCAGTACTTC.

The chain recombines TRBV6-5 with TRBJ2-7; 7 bases are shared with TRBD2. From germline, CDR1 is MNHEY and CDR2 SVGAGI. The CDR3 has 15 amino acids. The trim removed 7 bases at V and 3 bases at J, leaving 12 bases unmatched. The CDR3 region is CASKTSESVIYEQYF. The CDR3, as DNA: TGTGCCAGCAAAACTAGCGAGAGTGTCATCTACGAGCAGTACTTC.

For this clonotype: At one end the junction does not follow the germline gene, possibly because of a read error. J is TRBJ2-7 and V is TRBV5-1, with D possibly TRBD2 on 6 matching bases. The CDR3 sequence is 15 residues long. The germline V gene has CDR1 SGHRS and CDR2 YFSETQ. CDR3 region: CASSLGGAFTYEQYF. The CDR3 DNA follows: TGCGCCAGTAGCTTAGGAGGGGCCTTCACCTACGAGCAGTACTTC.